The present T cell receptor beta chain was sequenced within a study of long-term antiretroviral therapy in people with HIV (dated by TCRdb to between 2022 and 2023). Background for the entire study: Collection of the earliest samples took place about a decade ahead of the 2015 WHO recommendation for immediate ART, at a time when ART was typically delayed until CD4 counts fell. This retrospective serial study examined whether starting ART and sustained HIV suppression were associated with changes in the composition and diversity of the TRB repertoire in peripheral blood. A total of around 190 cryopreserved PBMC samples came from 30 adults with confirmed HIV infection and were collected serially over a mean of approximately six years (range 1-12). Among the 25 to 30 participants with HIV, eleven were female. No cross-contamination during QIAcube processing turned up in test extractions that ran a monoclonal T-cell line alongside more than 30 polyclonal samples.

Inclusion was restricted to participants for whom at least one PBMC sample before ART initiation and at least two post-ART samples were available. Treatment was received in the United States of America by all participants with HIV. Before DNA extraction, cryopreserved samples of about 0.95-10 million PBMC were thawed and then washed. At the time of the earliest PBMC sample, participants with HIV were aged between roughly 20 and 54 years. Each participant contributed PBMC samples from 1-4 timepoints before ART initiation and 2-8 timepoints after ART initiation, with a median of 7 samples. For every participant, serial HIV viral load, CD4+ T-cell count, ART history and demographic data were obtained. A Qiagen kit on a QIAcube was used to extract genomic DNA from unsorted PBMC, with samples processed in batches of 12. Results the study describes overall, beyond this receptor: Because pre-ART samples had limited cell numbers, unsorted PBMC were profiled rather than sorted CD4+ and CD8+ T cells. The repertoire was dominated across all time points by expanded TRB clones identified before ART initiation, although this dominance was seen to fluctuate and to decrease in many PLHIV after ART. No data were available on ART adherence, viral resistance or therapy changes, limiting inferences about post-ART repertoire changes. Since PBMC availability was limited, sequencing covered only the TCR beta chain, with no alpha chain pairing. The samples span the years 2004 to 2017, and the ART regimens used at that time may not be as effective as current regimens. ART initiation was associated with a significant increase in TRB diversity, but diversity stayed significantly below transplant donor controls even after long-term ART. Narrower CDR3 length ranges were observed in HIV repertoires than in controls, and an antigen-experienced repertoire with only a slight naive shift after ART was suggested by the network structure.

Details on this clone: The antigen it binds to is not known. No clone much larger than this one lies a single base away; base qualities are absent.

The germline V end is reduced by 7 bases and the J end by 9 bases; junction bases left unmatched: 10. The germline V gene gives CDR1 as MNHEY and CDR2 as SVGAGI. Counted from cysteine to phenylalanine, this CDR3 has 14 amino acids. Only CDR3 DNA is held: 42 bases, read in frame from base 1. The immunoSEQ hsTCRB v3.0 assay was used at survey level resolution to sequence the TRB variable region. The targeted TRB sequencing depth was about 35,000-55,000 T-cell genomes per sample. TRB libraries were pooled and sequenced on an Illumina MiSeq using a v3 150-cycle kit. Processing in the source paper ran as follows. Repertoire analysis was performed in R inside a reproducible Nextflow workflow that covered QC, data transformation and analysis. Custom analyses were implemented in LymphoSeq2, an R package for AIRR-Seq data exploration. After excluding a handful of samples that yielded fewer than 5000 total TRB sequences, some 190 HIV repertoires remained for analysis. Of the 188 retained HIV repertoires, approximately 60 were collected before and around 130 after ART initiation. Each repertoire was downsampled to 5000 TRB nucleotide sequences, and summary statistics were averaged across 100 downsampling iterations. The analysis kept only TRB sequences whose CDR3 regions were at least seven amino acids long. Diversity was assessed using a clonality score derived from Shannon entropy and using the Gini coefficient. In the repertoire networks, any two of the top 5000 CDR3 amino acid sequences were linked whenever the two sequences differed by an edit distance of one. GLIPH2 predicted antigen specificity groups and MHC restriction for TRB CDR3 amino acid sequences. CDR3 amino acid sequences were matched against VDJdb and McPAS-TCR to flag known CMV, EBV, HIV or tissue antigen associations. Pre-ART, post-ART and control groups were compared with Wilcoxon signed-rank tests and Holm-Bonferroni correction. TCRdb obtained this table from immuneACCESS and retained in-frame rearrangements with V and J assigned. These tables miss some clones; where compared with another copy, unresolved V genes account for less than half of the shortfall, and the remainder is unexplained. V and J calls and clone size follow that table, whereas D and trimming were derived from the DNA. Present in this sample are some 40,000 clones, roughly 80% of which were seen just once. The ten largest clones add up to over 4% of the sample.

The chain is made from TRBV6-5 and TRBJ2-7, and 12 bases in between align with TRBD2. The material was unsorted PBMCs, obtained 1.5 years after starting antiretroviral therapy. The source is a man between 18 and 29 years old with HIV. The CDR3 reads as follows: CASTQTSGSVWQYF. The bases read TGTGCCAGCACCCAGACTAGCGGGAGCGTGTGGCAGTACTTC.